The entry that follows covers one T cell receptor (beta chain) sequence. The data derive from a study of response to subunit inactivated influenza vaccine. The V gene end was trimmed by 7 bases and the J gene end by 4 bases; junction bases not matched to a gene: 8. This CDR3 has 13 residues. Germline CDR1 reads SQVTM; CDR2 reads ANQGSEA. In TCRdb, the RT-PCR reads were re-called with MiXCR into one record per CDR3 protein. This sample has more than 450,000 distinct CDR3 sequences, with over 9% found just once. This sample was also put to use in a study of T cells expressing NK-cell markers. That study reports: TCR beta cDNA was generated via 5'RACE template switching incorporating UMIs. Sorted CD3+CD56+NKG2C+, CD3+CD56+NKG2C- and CD3+CD56-NKG2C+ T cells supplied TCR beta repertoires. The sorts in several experiments were restricted to alpha-beta TCR T cells by an anti-gamma-delta TCR antibody. Of CD8+ T cells, about 1.0-8% belonged to dominant NKG2C+ clonotypes in more than five donors. Clones of NKG2C+ T cells that had expanded were of unclear HCMV specificity.

The sequence was collected from a middle-aged man who received an inactivated influenza vaccine. The sequencing used PBMCs from blood, collected on the day of vaccination. This chain uses TRBV29-1 with TRBJ2-7; TRBD1 agrees at 9 bases. CDR3 in amino acids: CSAKGTGIYEQYF. The CDR3 bases are TGCAGCGCGAAGGGGACAGGGATATACGAGCAGTACTTC.